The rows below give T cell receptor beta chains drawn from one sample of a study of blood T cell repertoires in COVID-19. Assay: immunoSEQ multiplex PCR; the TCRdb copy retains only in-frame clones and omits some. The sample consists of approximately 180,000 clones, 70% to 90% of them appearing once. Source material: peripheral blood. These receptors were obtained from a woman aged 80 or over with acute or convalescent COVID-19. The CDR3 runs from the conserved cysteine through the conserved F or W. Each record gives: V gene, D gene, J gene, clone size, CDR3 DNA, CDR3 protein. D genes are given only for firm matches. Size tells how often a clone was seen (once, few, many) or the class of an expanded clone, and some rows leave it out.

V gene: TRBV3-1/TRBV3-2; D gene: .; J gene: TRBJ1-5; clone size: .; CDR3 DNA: TGTGCCAGCAGCCACTTTGGAGGGATCAATCAGCCCCAGCATTTT; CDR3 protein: CASSHFGGINQPQHF
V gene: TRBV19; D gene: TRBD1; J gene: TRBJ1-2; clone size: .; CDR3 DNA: TGTGCCAGTAGCCCCGGACAGGGGAACTATGGCTACACCTTC; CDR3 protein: CASSPGQGNYGYTF
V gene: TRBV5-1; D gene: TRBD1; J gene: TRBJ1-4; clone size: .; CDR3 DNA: TGCGCCAGCAGCCTAACCCCCGGGACAGGGAATGAAAAACTGTTTTTT; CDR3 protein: CASSLTPGTGNEKLFF
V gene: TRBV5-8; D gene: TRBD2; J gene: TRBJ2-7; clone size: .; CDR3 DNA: TGTGCCAGCAGCCGTCTGACTAGCGGGGGGGCTCGGGAGCAGTACTTC; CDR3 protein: CASSRLTSGGAREQYF
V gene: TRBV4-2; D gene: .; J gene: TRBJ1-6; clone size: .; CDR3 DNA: TGTGCCAGCAGCCAAGATAGGGGTCGTTCACCCCTCCACTTT; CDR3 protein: CASSQDRGRSPLHF
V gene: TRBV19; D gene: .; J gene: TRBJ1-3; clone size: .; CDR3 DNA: TGTGCCAGTCGGACACCGTCTGGAAACACCATATATTTT; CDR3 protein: CASRTPSGNTIYF
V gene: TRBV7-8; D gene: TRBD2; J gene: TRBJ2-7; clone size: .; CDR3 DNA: TGTGCCAGCACCCAGGGTAGCGGGAGTCGCTACGAGCAGTACTTC; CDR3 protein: CASTQGSGSRYEQYF
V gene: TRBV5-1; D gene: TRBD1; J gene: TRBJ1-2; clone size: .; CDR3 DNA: TGCGCCAGCAGCTTGGAGGGGGCGGACTATGGCTACACCTTC; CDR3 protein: CASSLEGADYGYTF
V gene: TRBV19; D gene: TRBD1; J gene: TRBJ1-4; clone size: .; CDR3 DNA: TGTGCCAGTAGTGTAGGACAGGGGTCTTCAGAAAAACTGTTTTTT; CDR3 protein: CASSVGQGSSEKLFF
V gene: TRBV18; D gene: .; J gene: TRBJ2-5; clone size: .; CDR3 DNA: TGTGCCAGCTCACCACTAGGGGCCGGGGAGACCCAGTACTTC; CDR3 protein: CASSPLGAGETQYF
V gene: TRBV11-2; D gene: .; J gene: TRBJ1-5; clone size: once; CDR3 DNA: TGTGCCAGCAGCCAGCAGGAGGGGCAGCCCCAGCATTTT; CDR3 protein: CASSQQEGQPQHF
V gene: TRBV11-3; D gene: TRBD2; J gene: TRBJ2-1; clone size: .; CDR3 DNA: TGTGCCAGCAGCCCCCCGGCCGGGACTAGCGGGAGGGAGGAGCAGTTCTTC; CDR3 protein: CASSPPAGTSGREEQFF
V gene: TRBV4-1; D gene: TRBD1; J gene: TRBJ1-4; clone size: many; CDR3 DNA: TGCGCCAGCAGCCCCGGGACAGGGGGCGGAAAACTGTTTTTT; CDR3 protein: CASSPGTGGGKLFF